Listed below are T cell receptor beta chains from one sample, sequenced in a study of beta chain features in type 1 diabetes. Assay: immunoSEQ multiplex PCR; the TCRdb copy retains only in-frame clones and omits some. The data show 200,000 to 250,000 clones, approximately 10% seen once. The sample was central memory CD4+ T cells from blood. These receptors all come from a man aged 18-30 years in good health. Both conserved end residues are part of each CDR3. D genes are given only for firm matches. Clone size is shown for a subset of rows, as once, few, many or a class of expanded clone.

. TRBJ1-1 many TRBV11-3 CASSLDGGMNTEAFF TGTGCCAGCAGCTTAGATGGTGGGATGAACACTGAAGCTTTCTTT
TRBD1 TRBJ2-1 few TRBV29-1 CSVERDRGGNEQFF TGCAGCGTTGAGAGGGACAGGGGAGGGAATGAGCAGTTCTTC
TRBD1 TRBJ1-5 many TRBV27 CASSLFPGQDNQPQHF TGTGCCAGCAGTTTATTCCCGGGACAGGATAATCAGCCCCAGCATTTT
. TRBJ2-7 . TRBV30 CAWSAGAAYEQYF TGTGCCTGGAGTGCAGGGGCGGCCTACGAGCAGTACTTC
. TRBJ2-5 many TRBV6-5 CASQPAGETQYF TGTGCCAGCCAGCCAGCGGGAGAGACCCAGTACTTC
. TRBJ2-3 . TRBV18 CAIAKGEGHEDTQYF TGTGCCATCGCAAAGGGGGAGGGCCATGAAGATACGCAGTATTTT
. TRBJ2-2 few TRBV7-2 CASSFYTGELFF TGTGCCAGCAGCTTTTACACCGGGGAGCTGTTTTTT
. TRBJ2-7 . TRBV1 CTSSQETSTYPYEQYF TGCACCAGCAGCCAAGAAACCAGTACCTACCCCTACGAGCAGTACTTC
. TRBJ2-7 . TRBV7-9 CASSRRQGAYEQYF TGTGCCAGCAGTCGTAGGCAGGGAGCCTACGAGCAGTACTTC
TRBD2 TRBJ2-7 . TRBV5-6 CASSQTSARYEQYF TGTGCCAGCAGCCAAACTAGCGCTCGCTACGAGCAGTACTTC
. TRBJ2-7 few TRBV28 CATGGGRVGEQYF TGTGCCACGGGCGGGGGCCGTGTAGGCGAGCAGTACTTC
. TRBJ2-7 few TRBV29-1 CSTGLPPYEQYF TGCAGCACGGGACTGCCTCCCTACGAGCAGTACTTC
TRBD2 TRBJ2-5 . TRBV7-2 CASSSSGRQETQYF TGTGCCAGCAGCTCAAGCGGGAGACAAGAGACCCAGTACTTC
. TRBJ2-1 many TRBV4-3 CASSQEGWSNEQFF TGCGCCAGCAGCCAAGAAGGTTGGTCGAATGAGCAGTTCTTC
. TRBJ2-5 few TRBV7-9 CASSLSSPETQYF TGTGCCAGCAGCTTAAGCAGCCCAGAGACCCAGTACTTC
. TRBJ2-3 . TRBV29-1 CIARGDNVADTQYF TGCATAGCCAGGGGGGACAACGTAGCAGATACGCAGTATTTT
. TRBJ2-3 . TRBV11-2 CASRAEWATDTQYF TGTGCCAGCCGGGCGGAGTGGGCCACAGATACGCAGTATTTT
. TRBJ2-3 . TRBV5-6 CASRVGTNRPDTQYF TGTGCCAGCAGGGTGGGGACAAACCGTCCAGATACGCAGTATTTT
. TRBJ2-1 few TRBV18 CASSPSATLYNEQFF TGTGCCAGCTCACCGTCAGCGACACTTTACAATGAGCAGTTCTTC
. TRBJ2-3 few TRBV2 CASRPGRSTDTQYF TGTGCCAGCAGACCGGGACGGAGCACAGATACGCAGTATTTT
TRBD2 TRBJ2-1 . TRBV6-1 CASGAGTRTHEQFF TGTGCCAGCGGGGCCGGGACTAGAACTCATGAGCAGTTCTTC
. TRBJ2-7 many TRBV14 CASSQVIRGEQYF TGTGCCAGCAGCCAAGTCATCAGGGGCGAGCAGTACTTC
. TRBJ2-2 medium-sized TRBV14 CASSQEAGLNTGELFF TGTGCCAGCAGCCAAGAGGCGGGGTTAAACACCGGGGAGCTGTTTTTT
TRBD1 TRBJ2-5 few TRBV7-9 CASSLTTGGVETQYF TGTGCCAGCAGCCTAACTACAGGGGGCGTGGAGACCCAGTACTTC
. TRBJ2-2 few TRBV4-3 CASSQEQTYTGELFF TGCGCCAGCAGCCAAGAACAGACGTACACCGGGGAGCTGTTTTTT
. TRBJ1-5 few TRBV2 CASSQQGGDQPQHF TGTGCCAGCAGTCAACAGGGAGGGGATCAGCCCCAGCATTTT
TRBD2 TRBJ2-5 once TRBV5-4 CASSTGLADPGRETQYF TGTGCCAGCAGCACGGGACTAGCGGACCCCGGGCGAGAGACCCAGTACTTC
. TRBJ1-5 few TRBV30 CAWSGRGDQPQHF TGTGCCTGGAGTGGGAGAGGGGATCAGCCCCAGCATTTT
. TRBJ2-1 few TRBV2 CASRNTGAGGTYNEQFF TGTGCCAGCAGGAATACAGGGGCGGGAGGAACCTACAATGAGCAGTTCTTC
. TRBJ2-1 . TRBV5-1 CASSLEHPSYNEQFF TGCGCCAGCAGCTTGGAACACCCCTCCTACAATGAGCAGTTCTTC
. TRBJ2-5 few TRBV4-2 CASSQDQRSFRTQYF TGTGCCAGCAGCCAAGATCAGAGAAGTTTTAGGACCCAGTACTTC
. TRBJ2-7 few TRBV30 CAWRADQYEQYF TGTGCCTGGAGGGCGGATCAATACGAGCAGTACTTC
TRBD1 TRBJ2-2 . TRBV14 CASTEARGRTGELFF TGTGCCAGCACCGAAGCCAGGGGGCGGACCGGGGAGCTGTTTTTT
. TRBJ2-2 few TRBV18 CASSPQRQYTGELFF TGTGCCAGCTCACCTCAGAGACAGTACACCGGGGAGCTGTTTTTT
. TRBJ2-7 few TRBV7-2 CASSLGTRGSYEQYF TGTGCCAGCAGCCTCGGGACAAGAGGCTCCTACGAGCAGTACTTC
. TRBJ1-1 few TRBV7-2 CASSLAFGRNTEAFF TGTGCCAGCAGCTTAGCCTTCGGAAGGAACACTGAAGCTTTCTTT
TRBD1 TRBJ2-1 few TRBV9 CASSVVSGGSYNEQFF TGTGCCAGCAGCGTAGTATCAGGGGGCTCTTACAATGAGCAGTTCTTC
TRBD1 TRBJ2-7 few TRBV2 CASSLEQGAYEQYF TGTGCCAGCAGTCTTGAACAGGGGGCCTACGAGCAGTACTTC
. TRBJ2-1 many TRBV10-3 CAISPAGADEQFF TGTGCCATCAGTCCCGCAGGGGCCGATGAGCAGTTCTTC
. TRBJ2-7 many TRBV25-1 CASSDFHSYEQYF TGTGCCAGCAGTGACTTCCACAGCTACGAGCAGTACTTC
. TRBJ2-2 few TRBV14 CASSQVGFLNTGELFF TGTGCCAGCAGCCAAGTGGGGTTCCTTAACACCGGGGAGCTGTTTTTT
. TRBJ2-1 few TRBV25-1 CASSEEGAGGYNEQFF TGTGCCAGCAGTGAGGAGGGGGCCGGAGGCTACAATGAGCAGTTCTTC
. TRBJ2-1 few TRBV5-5 CASSPDTYNEQFF TGTGCCAGCAGCCCCGACACATACAATGAGCAGTTCTTC
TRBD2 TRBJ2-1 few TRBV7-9 CASSPLAGVVEQFF TGTGCCAGCAGCCCCCTAGCGGGAGTGGTTGAGCAGTTCTTC
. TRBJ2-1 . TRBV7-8 CASSFGETYNEQFF TGTGCCAGCAGCTTTGGGGAAACCTACAATGAGCAGTTCTTC
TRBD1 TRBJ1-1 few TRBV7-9 CASSSQRQGAAAEAFF TGTGCCAGCAGCTCCCAGCGACAGGGGGCAGCTGCTGAAGCTTTCTTT
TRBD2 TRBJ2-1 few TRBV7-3 CASSSGLAGGNYNEQFF TGTGCCAGCAGCTCGGGACTAGCGGGAGGGAATTACAATGAGCAGTTCTTC
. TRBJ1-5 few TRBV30 CAWTGGWDQPQHF TGTGCCTGGACCGGCGGATGGGATCAGCCCCAGCATTTT
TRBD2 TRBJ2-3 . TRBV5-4 CASRVLAGNTQYF TGTGCCAGCAGAGTTCTAGCGGGCAATACGCAGTATTTT
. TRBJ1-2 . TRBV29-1 CSARKADLGYGYTF TGCAGCGCCCGAAAGGCAGACCTTGGCTATGGCTACACCTTC